This TCR beta chain was identified during a study of monozygotic twins with inflammatory bowel disease. Each CDR3 protein gets one entry in TCRdb, which reprocessed the 5' RACE reads and gives no DNA. Listed are about 350,000 distinct CDR3 sequences; over 2% falls within the top ten. Germline CDR1 is MGHRA and CDR2 is YSYEKL. The CDR3 is made up of 16 amino acids. The chain is built from TRBV4-1 and TRBJ2-1; the TCRdb call, TRBD2, lacks DNA for checking. The source of this sequence is a human donor with ulcerative colitis or Crohn's disease, or a healthy co-twin of an affected twin (not recorded which). The sequencing sample was made of blood. The CDR3 region is CASSQRLRTSGDEQFF.